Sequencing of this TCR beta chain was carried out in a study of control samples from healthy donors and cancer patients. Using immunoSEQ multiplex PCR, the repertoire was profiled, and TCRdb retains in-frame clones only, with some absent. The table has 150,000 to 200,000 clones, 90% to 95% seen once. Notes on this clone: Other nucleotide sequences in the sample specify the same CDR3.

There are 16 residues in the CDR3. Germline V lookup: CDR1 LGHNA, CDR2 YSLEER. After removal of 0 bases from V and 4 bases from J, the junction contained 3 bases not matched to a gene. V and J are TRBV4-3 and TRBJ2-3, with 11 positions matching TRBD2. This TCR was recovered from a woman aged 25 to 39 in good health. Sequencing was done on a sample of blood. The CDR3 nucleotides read TGCGCCAGCAGCCAAGATCTAGCGGGAGGCCCAGATACGCAGTATTTT. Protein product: CASSQDLAGGPDTQYF.